The sequence of this T cell receptor beta chain was determined in a study of blood T cell repertoires in COVID-19. Authors' analysis steps: Quantification of nucleated cells was approximated via reference gene primer amplification. Using immunoSEQ multiplex PCR, the repertoire was profiled, and TCRdb retains in-frame clones only, with some absent. The V and J calls and clone size come from that table; D and trimming were worked out from the DNA. The sample contains more than 200,000 clones, approximately 88% of which appear only once. The CDR3 consists of 15 residues. Trimming took off 5 bases at V and 3 bases at J, with 16 bases between the two ends. Germline V gene sequence: CDR1 SGHTA, CDR2 FQGNSA.

Sequenced: peripheral blood. The chain is built from TRBV7-2 and TRBJ1-1, with a weak D call TRBD1 (5 bases). This receptor was obtained from a human donor in a cohort sampled during active COVID-19. CDR3 in DNA: TGTGCCAGCAGCCCGGTCCCGGGGGGACACACTGAAGCTTTCTTT. This translates into CASSPVPGGHTEAFF.